The rows below give T cell receptor beta chains drawn from one sample of a study of T cell changes during pregnancy in multiple sclerosis. The data were produced by immunoSEQ multiplex PCR, yet TCRdb's version contains in-frame clones alone and is incomplete. There are some 45,000 clones in the sample; about 91% occur only once, and around 1.8% lies in the top ten. Material: CD4+ T cells from peripheral blood mononuclear cells, obtained after pregnancy. The receptors derive from a female donor in good health, enrolled as a control in a pregnancy study. Each CDR3 is given with its conserved first and last residue.

V: TRBV29-1; CDR3: CSAIELMNTEAFF
V: TRBV2; CDR3: CASSGTSPTYEQYF
V: TRBV28; CDR3: CASRGQYNSPLHF
V: TRBV28; CDR3: CASSSGQENIQYF
V: TRBV5-1; CDR3: CASSTGTSGGLGELFF
V: TRBV28; CDR3: CASSFSGQGNQPQHF
V: TRBV29-1; CDR3: CSVVGRYSYEQYF
V: TRBV29-1; CDR3: CSVELDTGELFF
V: TRBV7-9; CDR3: CASSLGVSNQPQHF
V: TRBV4-1; CDR3: CASSQEAGYTGELFF
V: TRBV28; CDR3: CASSASDEQYF
V: TRBV11-2; CDR3: CASSPIPGTSGVDTQYF
V: TRBV5-1; CDR3: CASSSPSGGISGANVLTF
V: TRBV7-3; CDR3: CASSLTGGAGEQYF
V: TRBV6-1; CDR3: CASLSSPGQNEQFF
V: TRBV2; CDR3: CASSEHGGETQYF
V: TRBV5-1; CDR3: CASSSSGTSGRDTQYF
V: TRBV5-1; CDR3: CASSLGQDYGYTF
V: TRBV27; CDR3: CASRFSGMTYEQYF
V: TRBV28; CDR3: CASSRGGGGQPQHF
V: TRBV10-3; CDR3: CAIRERTRATDTQYF
V: TRBV29-1; CDR3: CSVGFANYGYTF
V: TRBV5-1; CDR3: CASNLGTGTGSEQYF
V: TRBV6-1; CDR3: CASSAQGAGYGYTF
V: TRBV7-9; CDR3: CASSDQGNTEAFF
V: TRBV28; CDR3: CASSGQGRGYTF
V: TRBV30; CDR3: CAWSSRSSYTF
V: TRBV6-1; CDR3: CASNKQGDDEQYF
V: TRBV5-1; CDR3: CASSLSGDNEQFF
V: TRBV27; CDR3: CARAGWGERDGYTF
V: TRBV4-2; CDR3: CASSQDSLGNTGELFF
V: TRBV28; CDR3: CASSPKREQYF
V: TRBV19; CDR3: CASSMIERGGRDTEAFF
V: TRBV7-8; CDR3: CASSPTEGRTDTQYF
V: TRBV29-1; CDR3: CSVELAADTQYF